This TCR beta chain was captured in a study of blood T cell repertoires in COVID-19. Looking at the study overall: Sites across the United States, Italy and Spain contributed samples from acute and convalescent COVID-19. T cells, B-cell-depleted T cells, or PBMCs provided the cDNA or gDNA that served as material.

Produced via immunoSEQ multiplex PCR; TCRdb's table is partial and in-frame only. The sample contains roughly 170,000 clones, approximately 90% of which appear only once. Germline values: CDR1 SGHRS, CDR2 YFSETQ. V was shortened by 2 bases and J by 3 bases, with 11 bases between the two germline ends. There are 14 residues in the CDR3. The TCR originated in a woman aged 65 to 85 with COVID-19, enrolled during active disease. The chain couples TRBV5-1 to TRBJ1-1, with no clear D. Sample: peripheral blood. The CDR3 protein is CASSFAGIDTEAFF. The CDR3 nucleotides are TGCGCCAGCAGCTTCGCGGGGATAGACACTGAAGCTTTCTTT. Combining the CDR3 with reference TRBV5-1 and TRBJ1-1 gives the whole variable domain KAGVTQTPRYLIKTRGQQVTLSCSPISGHRSVSWYQQTPGQGLQFLFEYFSETQRNKGNFPGRFSGRQFSNSRSEMNVSTLELGDSALYLCASSFAGIDTEAFFGQGTRLTVV.